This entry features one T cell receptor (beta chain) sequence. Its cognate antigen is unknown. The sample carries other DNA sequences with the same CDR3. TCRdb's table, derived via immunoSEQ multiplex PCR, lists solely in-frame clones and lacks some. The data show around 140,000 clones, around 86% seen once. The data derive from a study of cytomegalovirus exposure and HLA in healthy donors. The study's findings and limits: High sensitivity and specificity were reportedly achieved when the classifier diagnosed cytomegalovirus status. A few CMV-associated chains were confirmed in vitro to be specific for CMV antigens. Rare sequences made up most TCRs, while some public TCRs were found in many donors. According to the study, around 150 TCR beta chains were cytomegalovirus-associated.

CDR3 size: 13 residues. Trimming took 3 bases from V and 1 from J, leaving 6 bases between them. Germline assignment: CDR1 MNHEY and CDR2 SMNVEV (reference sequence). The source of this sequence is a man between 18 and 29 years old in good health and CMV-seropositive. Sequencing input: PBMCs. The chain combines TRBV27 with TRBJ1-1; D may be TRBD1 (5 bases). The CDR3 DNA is TGTGCCAGCAGTTTCGGACAGAACACTGAAGCTTTCTTT. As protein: CASSFGQNTEAFF.